Reported below is one T cell receptor beta chain. Its antigen remains undetermined. Base qualities were left out, and no much larger clone turns up one base away. To test a precursor-effector relationship among CD4 cytotoxic T cells, bulk UMI-based TCR sequencing was performed on four sorted CD4+ memory subsets (TCM, TEM, IL-7Rhigh TEMRA, IL-7R- TEMRA). The cells came from peripheral blood mononuclear cells that had been isolated from human blood. This entry comes from a study of precursors of human CD4 cytotoxic T cells (dated by TCRdb to 2016 to 2019). For the study in its entirety: In total, CD4+ memory subsets from around 15 donors went into the bulk TCR-seq analysis. TCR-seq analysis of 12 to 15 donors yielded TCRalpha and TCRbeta chain sequences (table S7). General study outcomes and caveats: According to the authors, a human observational design cannot definitively establish the direction of differentiation between precursor and effector cells. More restricted TCR repertoires, with lower diversity and more expanded clonotypes, were shown by IL-7Rhigh and IL-7R- TEMRA subsets than by TCM and TEM subsets. Only 13 of the 14 donors were included in some bulk TCR-seq comparisons, which suggests that not every subset was available for every donor. Expanded effector clonotypes made up a larger fraction of IL-7Rhigh TEMRA clonotypes than of TEM or TCM clonotypes.

The germline V end is reduced by 0 bases and the J end by 8 bases; junction bases left unmatched: 7. The CDR3 has 15 amino acids, counting the end cysteine and phenylalanine. Just the 45-base CDR3 DNA is kept, in frame starting at base 1. The germline V gene yields SGHRS for CDR1 and YFSETQ for CDR2. The sequencer listed for this sample is Illumina MiSeq. The paper's processing steps were these. The Shannon-Wiener index, computed in VDJtools, was used to measure repertoire diversity. TCRbeta clonotypes with a clonotype frequency of at least 3 were defined as expanded. TCRdb's own reprocessing of the public reads used fastp at Q25 and MiXCR and kept productive beta chains. Identical CDR3 proteins give one entry, which carries the most common genes and DNA. Here the V and J calls rest on TCRdb's processing, not on the authors' analysis. The sample profile shows hundreds of distinct CDR3 sequences; 17% of them were found once. Jointly, the top ten make up about 20% of the sample.

The sample was memory CD4+ T cells from blood (PBMCs). The V and J segments used are TRBV5-1 and TRBJ2-1, with TRBD1 identical over 8 junction bases. This receptor was identified in a human donor in good health. The nucleotides are TGCGCCAGCAGCTTGGTTACCGGGACAGGTCATGAGCAGTTCTTC. It is translated as CASSLVTGTGHEQFF. Reference TRBV5-1 and TRBJ2-1 genes cover what lies past the CDR3, so the full variable domain is KAGVTQTPRYLIKTRGQQVTLSCSPISGHRSVSWYQQTPGQGLQFLFEYFSETQRNKGNFPGRFSGRQFSNSRSEMNVSTLELGDSALYLCASSLVTGTGHEQFFGPGTRLTVL.